This paragraph reports one T cell receptor beta chain. Authors' data handling: Estimated nucleated cell counts came from reference gene primer amplification. The assay was immunoSEQ multiplex PCR, and TCRdb's table has in-frame clones only and misses some. V and J calls and clone size are copied from that table; D and trimming were computed from the DNA. The sample shows approximately 90,000 clones, more than 75% of them seen only once. The sample belongs to a study of blood T cell repertoires in COVID-19. Across the study: The study drew acute and convalescent COVID-19 samples from the United States, Italy and Spain. The analysed material was cDNA or gDNA that came from T cells, B-cell-depleted T cells, or PBMCs.

Sample: peripheral blood. This TCR derives from a human donor in a cohort sampled during active COVID-19.

The CDR3 sequence is CASSGTSWASGELFF. The CDR3 coding sequence is TGTGCCAGCAGCGGGACTAGTTGGGCGTCCGGGGAGCTGTTTTTT. The chain uses TRBV9 and TRBJ2-2, with TRBD2 matching 7 bases. Germline-derived CDR1 and CDR2 are SGDLS and YYNGEE. Germline trimming cut 3 bases from V and 6 bases from J; bases unmatched to any gene: 8. The CDR3 sequence is 15 residues long.